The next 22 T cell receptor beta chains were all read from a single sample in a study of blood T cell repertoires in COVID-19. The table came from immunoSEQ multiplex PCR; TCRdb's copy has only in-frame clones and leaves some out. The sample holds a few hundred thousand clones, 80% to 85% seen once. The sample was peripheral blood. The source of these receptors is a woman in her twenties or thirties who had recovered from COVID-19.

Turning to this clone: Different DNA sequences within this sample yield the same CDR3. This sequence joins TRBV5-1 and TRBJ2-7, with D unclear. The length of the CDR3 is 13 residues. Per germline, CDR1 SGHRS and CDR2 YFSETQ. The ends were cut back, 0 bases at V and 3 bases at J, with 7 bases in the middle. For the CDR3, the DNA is TGCGCCAGCAGCTTGGCCACAAGCTACGAGCAGTACTTC. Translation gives CASSLATSYEQYF.

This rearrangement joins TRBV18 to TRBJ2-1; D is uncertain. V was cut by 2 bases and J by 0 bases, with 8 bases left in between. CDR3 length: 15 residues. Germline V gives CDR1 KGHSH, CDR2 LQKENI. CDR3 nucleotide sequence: TGTGCCAGCTCACCAGGGCTCAGCTCCTACAATGAGCAGTTCTTC. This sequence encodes CASSPGLSSYNEQFF.

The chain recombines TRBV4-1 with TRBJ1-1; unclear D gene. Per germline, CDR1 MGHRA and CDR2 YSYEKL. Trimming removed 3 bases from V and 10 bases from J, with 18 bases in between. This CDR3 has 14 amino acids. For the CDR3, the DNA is TGCGCCAGCAGCCATGGACTTTCCCCTGTAGGAGCTTTCTTT. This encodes CASSHGLSPVGAFF.

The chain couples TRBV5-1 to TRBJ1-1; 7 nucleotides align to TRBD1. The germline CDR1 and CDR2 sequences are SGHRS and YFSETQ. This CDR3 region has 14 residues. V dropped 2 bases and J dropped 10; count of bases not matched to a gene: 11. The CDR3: CASSFVGTDSAAFF. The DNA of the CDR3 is TGCGCCAGCAGCTTTGTGGGGACAGATAGTGCAGCTTTCTTT.

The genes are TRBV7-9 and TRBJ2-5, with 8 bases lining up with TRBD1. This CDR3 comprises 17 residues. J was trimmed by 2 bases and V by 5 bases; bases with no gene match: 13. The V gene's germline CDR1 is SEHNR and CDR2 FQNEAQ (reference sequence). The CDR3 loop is CASSPYHAGTGQETQYF. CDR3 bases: TGTGCCAGCAGCCCGTACCACGCCGGGACAGGACAAGAGACCCAGTACTTC.

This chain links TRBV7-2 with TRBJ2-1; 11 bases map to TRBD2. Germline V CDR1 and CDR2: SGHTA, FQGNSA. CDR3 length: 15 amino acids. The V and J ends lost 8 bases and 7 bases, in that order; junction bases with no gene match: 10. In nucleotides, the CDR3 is TGTGCCAGCTGGGATCCGGGACTAGCGGATAATGAGCAGTTCTTC. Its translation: CASWDPGLADNEQFF.

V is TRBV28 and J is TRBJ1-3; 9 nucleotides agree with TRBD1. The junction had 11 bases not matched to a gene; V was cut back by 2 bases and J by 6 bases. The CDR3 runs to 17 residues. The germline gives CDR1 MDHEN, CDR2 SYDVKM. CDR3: CASSLPLPGQGTNTIYF. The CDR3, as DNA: TGTGCCAGCAGTTTACCGCTGCCGGGACAGGGTACAAACACCATATATTTT.

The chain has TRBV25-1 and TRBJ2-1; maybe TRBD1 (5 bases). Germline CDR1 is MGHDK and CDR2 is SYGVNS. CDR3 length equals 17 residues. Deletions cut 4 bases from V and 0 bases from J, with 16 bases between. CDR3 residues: CASSVRGKQGSYNEQFF. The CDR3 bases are TGTGCCAGCAGTGTACGAGGCAAGCAGGGCTCCTACAATGAGCAGTTCTTC.

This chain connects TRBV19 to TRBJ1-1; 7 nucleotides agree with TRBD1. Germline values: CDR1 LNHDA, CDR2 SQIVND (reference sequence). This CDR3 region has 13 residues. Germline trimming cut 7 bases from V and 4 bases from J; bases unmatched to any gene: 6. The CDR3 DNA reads TGTGCCAGTAAGGGGGACAGACTCACTGAAGCTTTCTTT. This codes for CASKGDRLTEAFF.

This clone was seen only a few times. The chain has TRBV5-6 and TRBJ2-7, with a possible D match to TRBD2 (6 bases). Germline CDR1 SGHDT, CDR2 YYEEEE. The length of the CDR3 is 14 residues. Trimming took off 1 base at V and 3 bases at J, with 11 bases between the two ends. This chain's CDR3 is CASSLIGGLYEQYF. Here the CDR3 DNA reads TGTGCCAGCAGCTTGATCGGGGGACTCTACGAGCAGTACTTC.

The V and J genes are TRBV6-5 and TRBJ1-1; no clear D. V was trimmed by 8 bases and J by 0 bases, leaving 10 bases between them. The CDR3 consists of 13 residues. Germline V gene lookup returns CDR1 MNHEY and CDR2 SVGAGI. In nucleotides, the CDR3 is TGTGCCAGCTCTACTCCGTTGAACACTGAAGCTTTCTTT. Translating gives CASSTPLNTEAFF.

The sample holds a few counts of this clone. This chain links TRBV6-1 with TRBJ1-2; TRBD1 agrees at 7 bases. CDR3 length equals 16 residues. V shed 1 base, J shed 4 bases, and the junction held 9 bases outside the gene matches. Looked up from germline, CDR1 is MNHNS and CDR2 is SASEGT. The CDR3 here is CASSEVTTGVPYGYTF. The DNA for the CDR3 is TGTGCCAGCAGTGAAGTGACTACAGGGGTCCCCTATGGCTACACCTTC.

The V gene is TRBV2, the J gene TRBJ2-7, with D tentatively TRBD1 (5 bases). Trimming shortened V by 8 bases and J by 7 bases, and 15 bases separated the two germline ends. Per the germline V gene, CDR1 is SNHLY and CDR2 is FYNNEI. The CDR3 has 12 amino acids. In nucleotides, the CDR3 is TGTGCCAGCGGGGCGGAGCCTAGGGAGCAGTACTTC. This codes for CASGAEPREQYF.

CDR3 region: CASSSATDGGNTIYF. Written as DNA, the CDR3 is TGTGCCAGCAGCTCTGCGACAGACGGCGGAAACACCATATATTTT. The gene calls are TRBV13 and TRBJ1-3; tentative D call: TRBD1 (5 bases). V was cut by 4 bases and J by 4 bases, with 14 bases left in between. Germline V gene data show CDR1 as PRHDT and CDR2 as FYEKMQ (reference sequence). This CDR3 region has 15 residues.

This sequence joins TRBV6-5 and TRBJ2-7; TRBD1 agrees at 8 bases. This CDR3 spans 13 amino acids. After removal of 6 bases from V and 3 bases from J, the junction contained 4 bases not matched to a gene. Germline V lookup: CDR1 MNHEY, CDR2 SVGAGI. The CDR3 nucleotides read TGTGCCAGCAGCCAGACAGGGGTCTACGAGCAGTACTTC. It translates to CASSQTGVYEQYF.

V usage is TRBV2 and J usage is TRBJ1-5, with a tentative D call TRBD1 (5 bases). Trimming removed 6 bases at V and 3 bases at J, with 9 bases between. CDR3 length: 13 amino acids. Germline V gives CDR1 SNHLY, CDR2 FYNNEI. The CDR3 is CASSADTNQPQHF. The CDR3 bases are TGTGCCAGCAGCGCGGACACCAATCAGCCCCAGCATTTT.

CDR3: CASSRGRVAEAFF. CDR3 bases: TGTGCCAGCAGTCGAGGCCGGGTGGCTGAAGCTTTCTTT. V and J are TRBV6-5 and TRBJ1-1; D not certain. The CDR3 has 13 amino acids. The ends were cut back, 5 bases at V and 6 bases at J, with 13 bases in the middle. The germline V gene encodes CDR1 MNHEY and CDR2 SVGAGI.

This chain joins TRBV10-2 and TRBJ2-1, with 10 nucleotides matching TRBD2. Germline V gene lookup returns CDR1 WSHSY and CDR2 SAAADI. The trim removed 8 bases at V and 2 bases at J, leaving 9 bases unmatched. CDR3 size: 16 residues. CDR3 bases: TGCGCCAGCCCCTACTTAGCGGGAGGAGCCTACAATGAGCAGTTCTTC. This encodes CASPYLAGGAYNEQFF.

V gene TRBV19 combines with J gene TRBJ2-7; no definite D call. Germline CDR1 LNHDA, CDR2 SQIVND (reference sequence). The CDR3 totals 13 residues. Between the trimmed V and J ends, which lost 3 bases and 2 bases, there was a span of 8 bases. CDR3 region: CASSMAVTYEQYF. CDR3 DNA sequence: TGTGCCAGTAGTATGGCAGTTACCTACGAGCAGTACTTC. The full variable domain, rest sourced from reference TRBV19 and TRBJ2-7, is DGGITQSPKYLFRKEGQNVTLSCEQNLNHDAMYWYRQDPGQGLRLIYYSQIVNDFQKGDIAEGYSVSREKKESFPLTVTSAQKNPTAFYLCASSMAVTYEQYFGPGTRLTVT.

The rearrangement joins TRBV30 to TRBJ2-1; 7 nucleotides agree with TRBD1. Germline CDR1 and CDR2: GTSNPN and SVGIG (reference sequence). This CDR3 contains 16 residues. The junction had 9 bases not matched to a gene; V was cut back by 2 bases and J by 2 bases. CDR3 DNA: TGTGCCTGGAGTCCCCGCGGACAGGCACCCTACAATGAGCAGTTCTTC. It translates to CAWSPRGQAPYNEQFF.

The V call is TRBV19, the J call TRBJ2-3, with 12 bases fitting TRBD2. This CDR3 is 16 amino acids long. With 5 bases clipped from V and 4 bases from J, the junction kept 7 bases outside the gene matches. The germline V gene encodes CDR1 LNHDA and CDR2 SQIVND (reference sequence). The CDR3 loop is CASSQELAGGADTQYF. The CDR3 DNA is TGTGCCAGTAGTCAGGAACTAGCGGGAGGCGCAGATACGCAGTATTTT.

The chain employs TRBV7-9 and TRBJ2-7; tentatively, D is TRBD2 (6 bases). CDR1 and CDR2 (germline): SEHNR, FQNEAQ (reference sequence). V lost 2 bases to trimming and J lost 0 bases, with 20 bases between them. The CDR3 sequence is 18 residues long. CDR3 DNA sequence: TGTGCCAGCAGCTTATGGGTCCGGCGGGAAATGAGCTCCTACGAGCAGTACTTC. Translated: CASSLWVRREMSSYEQYF.